The clone carrying this T cell receptor (beta chain) has just a few counts. This sample was included in a study of blood T cell repertoires in COVID-19. Germline CDR1 reads LNHDA; CDR2 reads SQIVND (reference sequence). The CDR3 runs to 14 residues. Trimming removed 4 bases from V and 2 bases from J; junction bases left unmatched: 5. The data were produced by immunoSEQ multiplex PCR, yet TCRdb's version contains in-frame clones alone and is incomplete. The profile shows fewer than 200,000 clones, roughly 87% of them singletons. The chain uses TRBV19 and TRBJ2-7; the match to TRBD1 covers 7 bases. Sequenced: peripheral blood. The clonotype originates from a man aged 18-30 years who had recovered from COVID-19. The CDR3 here is CASSSRDSPYEQYF. CDR3 nucleotide sequence: TGTGCCAGTAGTAGCCGGGACAGCCCCTACGAGCAGTACTTC. Variable domain in full (rest from reference TRBV19 and TRBJ2-7): DGGITQSPKYLFRKEGQNVTLSCEQNLNHDAMYWYRQDPGQGLRLIYYSQIVNDFQKGDIAEGYSVSREKKESFPLTVTSAQKNPTAFYLCASSSRDSPYEQYFGPGTRLTVT.